This T cell receptor beta chain appears in the sequencing data of a study of blood T cell repertoires in COVID-19. Study summary: Acute and convalescent COVID-19 specimens originated in the United States, Italy and Spain. Sources were T cells, B-cell-depleted T cells, or PBMCs; the material itself was cDNA or gDNA.

In the source study's methods: Amplifying reference gene primers gave estimates of nucleated cell counts. Assay used: immunoSEQ multiplex PCR; TCRdb lists only in-frame clones, some missing. Clone size and the V and J calls come from that table; the DNA yielded D and trimming. Of roughly 220,000 clones in the sample, approximately 81% were seen once. Sequenced sample: peripheral blood. This sequence originates from a man aged 45 to 65 who had recovered from COVID-19.

CDR3 amino acids: CASSLGLAIGEELFF. The CDR3 bases are TGTGCCAGCAGCTTGGGACTAGCCATCGGGGAGGAGCTGTTTTTT. This chain joins TRBV5-4 and TRBJ2-2; 7 bases align to TRBD2. The length of the CDR3 is 15 residues. V gave up 0 bases and J gave up 10 bases; unmatched junction bases: 9. The germline gives CDR1 SGHNT, CDR2 YYREEE (reference sequence). The full variable domain, rest sourced from reference TRBV5-4 and TRBJ2-2, is ETGVTQSPTHLIKTRGQQVTLRCSSQSGHNTVSWYQQALGQGPQFIFQYYREEENGRGNFPPRFSGLQFPNYSSELNVNALELDDSALYLCASSLGLAIGEELFFGEGSRLTVL.